A single sample is the source of the 29 T cell receptor beta chains below, sequenced in a study of blood T cells in healthy people across ages. Primers used in a second PCR of about 6 to 11 cycles were a sample-barcoded 5' primer and a J-beta primer mix. TCRdb analysed the 5' RACE reads with MiXCR anew, one entry per CDR3 protein. The table includes 1.5 million to 2 million distinct CDR3 sequences, about 39% detected once. Sequences were obtained from blood. The receptors stem from a human donor in good health.

The V and J genes are TRBV21-1 and TRBJ2-7; the table's D call of TRBD2 was not tested on the DNA. The end of the DNA fits TRBJ2-5 better, so the J call may be wrong. TRBV21-1 is a documented pseudogene. The CDR3 is made up of 16 amino acids. The CDR3 DNA reads as TGTGCCAGCAGCAAAGTTTGTAGCGGGGGGGAAGAGACCCAGTACTTC. It is translated as CASSKVCSGGEETQYF.

This clonotype was counted ten times or more. The chain is built from TRBV5-1 and TRBJ2-1; TRBD1 agrees at 8 bases. In germline, CDR1 is SGHRS, CDR2 YFSETQ. CDR3 length: 15 amino acids. The J segment lost 4 bases and the V segment lost 2 bases, leaving 5 bases of the junction unmatched. CDR3 bases: TGCGCCAGCAGCTTACCAGGGGGCGTTTACAATGAGCAGTTCTTC. Its protein product is CASSLPGGVYNEQFF.

In its sample, this clonotype was seen a few times. This chain links TRBV5-6 with TRBJ2-7; D remains unclear. The CDR3 has 15 residues. Germline-derived CDR1 and CDR2 are SGHDT and YYEEEE. V was trimmed by 3 bases and J by 5 bases, leaving 18 bases between them. The CDR3 loop reads CASSSPTQQSDEQYF. DNA for the CDR3: TGTGCCAGCAGCTCCCCGACTCAGCAAAGCGACGAGCAGTACTTC.

Points on this clonotype: The junction does not match germline at one end; this may be a read error. The V call is TRBV4-1, the J call TRBJ1-2, with 8 nucleotides matching TRBD1. This CDR3 has 16 residues. The germline V gene has CDR1 MGHRA and CDR2 YSYEKL. CDR3 nucleotide sequence: TGCGCCAGCAGCCAAACGACAGGGGTCAGAACATATGGCGACACCTTC. Amino acid sequence: CASSQTTGVRTYGDTF.

The table lists this clonotype with a few counts. The chain couples TRBV4-3 to TRBJ1-4; 7 bases agree with TRBD1. There are 19 residues in the CDR3. V was clipped by 4 bases and J by 3 bases; unmatched bases: 17. Germline lookup yields CDR1 LGHNA and CDR2 YSLEER. The CDR3 sequence is CASSRDTYRGSLANEKLFF. CDR3 nucleotides: TGCGCCAGCAGCCGAGACACCTACAGGGGAAGTCTAGCTAATGAAAAACTGTTTTTT.

The chain recombines TRBV7-2 with TRBJ1-6; TRBD1 might be the D (6 bases). This CDR3 comprises 16 residues. Trimming pared 7 bases from V and 9 bases from J, leaving 22 bases between. Germline V gene sequence: CDR1 SGHTA, CDR2 FQGNSA. In DNA form, the CDR3 reads TGTGCCAGCATGCCTAAGGGGGGTGGACGTCCTTCACCCCTCCACTTT. Translation: CASMPKGGGRPSPLHF. The full variable domain, with the rest looked up from reference TRBV7-2 and TRBJ1-6, is GAGVSQSPSNKVTEKGKDVELRCDPISGHTALYWYRQSLGQGLEFLIYFQGNSAPDKSGLPSDRFSAERTGGSVSTLTIQRTQQEDSAVYLCASMPKGGGRPSPLHFGNGTRLTVT.

The V call is TRBV11-2, the J call TRBJ2-3; D may be TRBD2 (6 bases). This CDR3 spans 17 amino acids. The germline CDR1 and CDR2 sequences are SGHAT and FQNNGV. V was pared by 8 bases and J by 0 bases, with 21 bases between. The chain's CDR3 is CASGLYGGRTSTDTQYF. The CDR3 DNA reads TGTGCCAGCGGCCTATACGGGGGTAGGACTAGCACAGATACGCAGTATTTT.

CDR3 in DNA: TGTGCCAGCAGTTACTCCGGTAGTGGGGGAACCTTC. It is translated as CASSYSGSGGTF. This chain uses TRBV6-5 with TRBJ1-2; possible D gene TRBD1, 5 bases. Trimming cost V 0 bases and J 14 bases, with 13 bases left between them. The CDR3 consists of 12 residues. The germline V gene encodes CDR1 MNHEY and CDR2 SVGAGI.

CDR3 region: CSAIASGGLTYNEQYF. The CDR3 DNA reads as TGCAGTGCTATAGCTAGCGGGGGGTTAACCTACAATGAGCAGTACTTC. The rearrangement uses TRBV20-1 and TRBJ2-7; TRBD2 aligns across 11 bases. The CDR3 sequence is 16 residues long. The ends lost 4 bases at V and 7 bases at J; junction bases unmatched: 15. Germline CDR1 and CDR2: DFQATT and SNEGSKA (reference sequence).

This clonotype was detected only a few times. J is TRBJ1-2 and V is TRBV6-5; 8 nucleotides match TRBD1. Germline CDR1 and CDR2: MNHEY and SVGAGI. With V trimmed by 6 bases and J by 8 bases, 5 bases remained unmatched. This CDR3 has 12 residues. In nucleotides, the CDR3 is TGTGCCAGCAGGCAAACAGGGGGAGGCTACACCTTC. It codes for CASRQTGGGYTF.

The V call is TRBV13, the J call TRBJ1-5; D not certain. Trimming stripped 5 bases from V and 3 bases from J, with 11 bases between. There are 14 residues in the CDR3. CDR1 and CDR2 from the germline V gene are PRHDT and FYEKMQ (reference sequence). CDR3 sequence reads: CASSLGKINQPQHF. The CDR3 DNA follows: TGTGCCAGCAGCCTCGGCAAGATCAATCAGCCCCAGCATTTT.

This clonotype appeared a few times. V gene TRBV5-5 combines with J gene TRBJ1-2; no firm D call. V was pared by 2 bases and J by 3 bases, with 11 bases between. CDR1 and CDR2 from the germline V gene are SGHKS and YYEKEE (reference sequence). CDR3 length: 14 amino acids. CDR3 protein: CASSFPPPYYGYTF. CDR3 coding DNA: TGTGCCAGCAGCTTTCCACCCCCTTACTATGGCTACACCTTC. The full variable domain, in which reference TRBV5-5 and TRBJ1-2 provide the parts outside the CDR3, is DAGVTQSPTHLIKTRGQQVTLRCSPISGHKSVSWYQQVLGQGPQFIFQYYEKEERGRGNFPDRFSARQFPNYSSELNVNALLLGDSALYLCASSFPPPYYGYTFGSGTRLTVV.

The J gene is TRBJ1-2, the V gene TRBV28, with D perhaps matching TRBD1 (5 bases). CDR3 length: 14 amino acids. Looked up from germline, CDR1 is MDHEN and CDR2 is SYDVKM. Trimming took 5 bases from V and 3 from J, leaving 13 bases between them. CDR3 DNA sequence: TGTGCCAGCAGTACGCCGGGACGCTACTATGGCTACACCTTC. Translated, it gives CASSTPGRYYGYTF.

This clonotype appeared once. V gene TRBV9 combines with J gene TRBJ1-2, with 7 positions matching TRBD1. V dropped 3 bases and J dropped 8; count of bases not matched to a gene: 7. CDR1 is SGDLS, CDR2 YYNGEE, per germline. This CDR3 is 13 amino acids long. The CDR3 spells CASSEQGIKGYTF. In nucleotides, the CDR3 is TGTGCCAGCAGCGAACAGGGGATTAAGGGCTACACCTTC.

As for this clonotype: One end of the junction fails to match germline, which may point to a read error. The V and J genes are TRBV20-1 and TRBJ2-5; TRBD1 matches at 10 bases. The end of the DNA fits TRBJ2-7 better, so the J call may be wrong. Germline CDR1 and CDR2: DFQATT and SNEGSKA (reference sequence). This CDR3 contains 14 residues. This chain's CDR3 is CSARGQGESYEQYF. The CDR3, as DNA: TGCAGTGCGAGAGGACAGGGGGAAAGCTACGAGCAGTACTTC.

This clonotype was seen a single time. The V and J genes are TRBV7-2 and TRBJ1-2; TRBD1 matches at 10 bases. Germline values: CDR1 SGHTA, CDR2 FQGNSA. V lost 5 bases to trimming and J lost 6 bases; unmatched junction nucleotides: 9. This CDR3 has 15 amino acids. CDR3 sequence reads: CASSLMTGGADGYTF. The CDR3 DNA reads TGTGCCAGCAGCCTCATGACAGGGGGCGCGGATGGCTACACCTTC.

This clonotype has only a few counts. The chain links TRBV12-3 or TRBV12-4 to TRBJ2-6, with D possibly matching TRBD1 (6 bases). There are 17 residues in the CDR3. Between the trimmed V and J ends, which lost 6 bases and 2 bases, there was a span of 17 bases. CDR3 sequence: CASSRSPRGAGANVLTF. The CDR3 DNA follows: TGTGCCAGCAGCCGATCGCCCAGGGGCGCTGGGGCCAACGTCCTGACTTTC.

The J gene is TRBJ1-2, the V gene TRBV2, with D perhaps TRBD1 (6 bases). Trimming removed 3 bases from V and 2 bases from J, with 10 bases in between. In germline, CDR1 is SNHLY, CDR2 FYNNEI. The CDR3 is 14 residues long. CDR3 in DNA: TGTGCCAGCAGTGAGGACAGACGAAACTATGGCTACACCTTC. Its translation: CASSEDRRNYGYTF.

V gene TRBV9 combines with J gene TRBJ2-2, with TRBD2 identical over 10 bases. The CDR3 has 19 residues. V trimming: 4 bases; J trimming: 3 bases; junction bases outside the gene matches: 15. Looked up from germline, CDR1 is SGDLS and CDR2 is YYNGEE. This CDR3 reads CASSPRTLAGTFDTGELFF. The CDR3, as DNA: TGTGCCAGCAGCCCTCGCACACTAGCGGGGACTTTTGACACCGGGGAGCTGTTTTTT.

This chain links TRBV6-1 with TRBJ1-1; D gene ambiguous. This CDR3 is built from 13 residues. Germline CDR1 is MNHNS and CDR2 is SASEGT. V dropped 6 bases and J dropped 4 bases, with 12 bases sitting between them. The CDR3 spells CASRVGLRTEAFF. Written as DNA, the CDR3 is TGTGCCAGCAGGGTGGGGTTGCGCACTGAAGCTTTCTTT.

This rearrangement joins TRBV5-1 to TRBJ2-7; 8 bases map to TRBD2. V shed 2 bases and J 2 bases; nucleotides not matched to a gene: 6. The germline CDR1 and CDR2 sequences are SGHRS and YFSETQ. The CDR3 loop spans 15 amino acids. The CDR3 coding sequence is TGCGCCAGCAGCTTTAGCGGGAATCCGGCCTACGAGCAGTACTTC. Translation: CASSFSGNPAYEQYF. Full variable domain (outside the CDR3, taken from reference TRBV5-1 and TRBJ2-7): KAGVTQTPRYLIKTRGQQVTLSCSPISGHRSVSWYQQTPGQGLQFLFEYFSETQRNKGNFPGRFSGRQFSNSRSEMNVSTLELGDSALYLCASSFSGNPAYEQYFGPGTRLTVT.

This clonotype was observed once. The V and J genes are TRBV7-2 and TRBJ2-7, with 11 bases lining up with TRBD1. Per the germline V gene, CDR1 is SGHTA and CDR2 is FQGNSA. V lost 5 bases to trimming and J lost 5 bases; unmatched junction nucleotides: 5. This CDR3 has 14 residues. Here the CDR3 reads CASSLRTGGHEQYF. The CDR3 nucleotides are TGTGCCAGCAGCCTAAGGACAGGGGGCCACGAGCAGTACTTC.

CDR3 sequence reads: CASSQEDSNPYEQYF. CDR3 sequence (DNA): TGCGCCAGCAGCCAAGAGGACAGTAACCCCTACGAGCAGTACTTC. The chain employs TRBV4-1 and TRBJ2-5; tentative D call: TRBD1 (6 bases). The last part of the DNA fits TRBJ2-7 better; the J call may be wrong. In germline, CDR1 is MGHRA, CDR2 YSYEKL. The CDR3 loop spans 15 amino acids.

V and J are TRBV7-9 and TRBJ2-1, with TRBD1 matching over 8 bases. CDR3 length equals 14 residues. V was pared by 1 base and J by 8 bases, with 4 bases of the junction left unmatched. Germline V gene data show CDR1 as SEHNR and CDR2 as FQNEAQ (reference sequence). CDR3 sequence reads: CASSLGTGSHEQFF. In nucleotides, the CDR3 is TGTGCCAGCAGCTTAGGGACAGGGAGCCATGAGCAGTTCTTC.

V is TRBV20-1 and J is TRBJ1-5; the D is unclear. CDR3 length: 16 amino acids. With 2 bases removed from V and 2 bases from J, the gap between germline ends came to 16 bases. Germline V gene lookup returns CDR1 DFQATT and CDR2 SNEGSKA (reference sequence). CDR3 bases: TGCAGTGCTAGAACCTCCGGGCGGGGAGGCAATCAGCCCCAGCATTTT. This translates into CSARTSGRGGNQPQHF.

This chain connects TRBV7-8 to TRBJ1-1; TRBD1 might be the D (5 bases). CDR3 size: 15 residues. Germline-derived CDR1 and CDR2 are SGHVS and FQNEAQ. The V gene lost 1 base and the J gene lost 6 bases, with 15 bases spanning the gap. This CDR3 is CASSLVWQGGAEAFF. The CDR3 DNA reads TGTGCCAGCAGCTTAGTATGGCAGGGCGGCGCTGAAGCTTTCTTT.

This clonotype has just a few counts. The gene calls are TRBV25-1 and TRBJ1-6, with D unresolved. This CDR3 has 12 amino acids. From germline, CDR1 is MGHDK and CDR2 SYGVNS. Trimming left V 5 bases short and J 11 bases short, with 10 bases between. The CDR3 is CASSTHSTPLHF. Written as DNA, the CDR3 is TGTGCCAGCAGTACTCACAGTACACCCCTCCACTTT.

The table lists this clonotype with many counts. The rearrangement joins TRBV5-1 to TRBJ2-3; no clear D. Germline V CDR1 and CDR2: SGHRS, YFSETQ. Trimming took 0 bases from V and 4 from J, leaving 9 bases between them. This CDR3 is 14 amino acids long. The CDR3 spells CASSLGEQSDTQYF. CDR3 in DNA: TGCGCCAGCAGCTTGGGAGAACAGTCAGATACGCAGTATTTT.

The gene calls are TRBV20-1 and TRBJ1-1, with 9 positions matching TRBD1. V dropped 5 bases and J dropped 2; count of bases not matched to a gene: 9. The germline gives CDR1 DFQATT, CDR2 SNEGSKA (reference sequence). CDR3 size: 15 residues. The CDR3 nucleotides read TGCAGTGCTCCCTCAAGGACAGGGGCAAACACTGAAGCTTTCTTT. Translating it yields CSAPSRTGANTEAFF.